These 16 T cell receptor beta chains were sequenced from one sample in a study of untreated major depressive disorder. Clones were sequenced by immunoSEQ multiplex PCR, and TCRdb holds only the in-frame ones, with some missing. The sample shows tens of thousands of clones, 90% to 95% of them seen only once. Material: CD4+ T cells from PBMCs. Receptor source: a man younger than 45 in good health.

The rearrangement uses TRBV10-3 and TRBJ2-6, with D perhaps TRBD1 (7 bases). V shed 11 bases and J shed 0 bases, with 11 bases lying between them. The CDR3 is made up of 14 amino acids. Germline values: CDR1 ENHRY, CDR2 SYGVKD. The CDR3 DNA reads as TGTGCCGCCCAGGGGGGCTCTGGGGCCAACGTCCTGACTTTC. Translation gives CAAQGGSGANVLTF.

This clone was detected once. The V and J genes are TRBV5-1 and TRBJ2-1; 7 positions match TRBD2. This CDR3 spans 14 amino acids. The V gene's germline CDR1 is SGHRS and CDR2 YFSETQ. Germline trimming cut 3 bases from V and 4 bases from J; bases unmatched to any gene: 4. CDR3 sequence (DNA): TGCGCCAGCAGCTGGGGGGGAGAGTACAATGAGCAGTTCTTC. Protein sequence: CASSWGGEYNEQFF.

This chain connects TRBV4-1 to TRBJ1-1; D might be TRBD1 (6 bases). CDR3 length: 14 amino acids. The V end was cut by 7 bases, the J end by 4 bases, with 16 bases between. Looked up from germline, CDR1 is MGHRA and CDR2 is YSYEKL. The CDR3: CASTLGGLGTEAFF. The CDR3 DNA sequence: TGCGCCAGCACCTTGGGGGGGCTCGGCACTGAAGCTTTCTTT.

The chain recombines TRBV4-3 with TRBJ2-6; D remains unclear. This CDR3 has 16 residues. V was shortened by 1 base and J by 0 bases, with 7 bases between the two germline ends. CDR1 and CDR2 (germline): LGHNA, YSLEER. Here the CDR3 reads CASSQGLSSGANVLTF. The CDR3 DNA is TGCGCCAGCAGCCAAGGGCTGTCCTCTGGGGCCAACGTCCTGACTTTC.

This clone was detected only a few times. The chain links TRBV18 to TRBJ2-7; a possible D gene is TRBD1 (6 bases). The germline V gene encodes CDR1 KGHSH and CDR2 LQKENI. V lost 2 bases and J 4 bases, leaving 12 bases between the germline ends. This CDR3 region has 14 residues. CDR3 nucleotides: TGTGCCAGCTCACCAGCGCAGGGGCCGTACGAGCAGTACTTC. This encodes CASSPAQGPYEQYF.

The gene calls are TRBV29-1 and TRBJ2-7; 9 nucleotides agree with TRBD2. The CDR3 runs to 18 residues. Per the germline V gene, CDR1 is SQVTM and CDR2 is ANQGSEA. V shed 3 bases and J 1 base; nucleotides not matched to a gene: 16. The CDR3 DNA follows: TGCAGCGTTGACCGATCCAACCCCTTAGCGGGAGAGTCCTACGAGCAGTACTTC. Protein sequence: CSVDRSNPLAGESYEQYF.

CDR3 sequence (DNA): TGTGCCACCTACAATAGGGACAGGGGTACCAAAATGAACACTGAAGCTTTCTTT. Its translation: CATYNRDRGTKMNTEAFF. The chain carries TRBV5-4 and TRBJ1-1; 10 positions match TRBD1. The V segment lost 9 bases and the J segment 0 bases; nucleotides outside the gene matches: 17. The CDR3 runs 18 residues. Germline CDR1 reads SGHNT; CDR2 reads YYREEE (reference sequence).

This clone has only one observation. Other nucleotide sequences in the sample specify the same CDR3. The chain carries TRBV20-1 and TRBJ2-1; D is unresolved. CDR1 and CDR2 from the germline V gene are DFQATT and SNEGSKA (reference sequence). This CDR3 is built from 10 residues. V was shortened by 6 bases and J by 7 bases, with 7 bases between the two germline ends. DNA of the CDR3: TGCAGTGCCTTAGTGAATGAGCAGTTCTTC. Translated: CSALVNEQFF.

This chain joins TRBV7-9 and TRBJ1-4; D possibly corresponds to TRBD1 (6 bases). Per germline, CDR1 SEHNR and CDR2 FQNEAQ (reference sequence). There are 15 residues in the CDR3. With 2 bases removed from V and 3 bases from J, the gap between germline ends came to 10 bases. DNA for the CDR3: TGTGCCAGCAGCTTAAACAGGGTAGCTAATGAAAAACTGTTTTTT. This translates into CASSLNRVANEKLFF.

The CDR3 coding sequence is TGCGCCAGCAGCCAAGCCCGTACAGTTACCGGGGAGCTGTTTTTT. This codes for CASSQARTVTGELFF. The chain recombines TRBV4-1 with TRBJ2-2; D is unclear. Trimming took 1 base from V and 5 from J, leaving 11 bases between them. The CDR3 runs to 15 residues. Germline assignment: CDR1 MGHRA and CDR2 YSYEKL.

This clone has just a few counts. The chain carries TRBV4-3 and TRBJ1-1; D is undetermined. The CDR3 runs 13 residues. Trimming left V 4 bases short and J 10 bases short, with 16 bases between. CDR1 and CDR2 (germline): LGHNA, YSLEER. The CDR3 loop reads CASSPATSIGAFF. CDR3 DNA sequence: TGCGCCAGCAGCCCGGCCACCTCTATAGGAGCTTTCTTT.

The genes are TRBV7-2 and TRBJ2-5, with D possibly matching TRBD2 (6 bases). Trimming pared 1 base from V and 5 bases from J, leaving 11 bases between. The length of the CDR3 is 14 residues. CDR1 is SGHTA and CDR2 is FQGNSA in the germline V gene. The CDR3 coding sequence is TGTGCCAGCAGCTTAGGGGGAGGCCCCGAGACCCAGTACTTC. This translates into CASSLGGGPETQYF. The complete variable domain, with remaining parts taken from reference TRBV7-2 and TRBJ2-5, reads GAGVSQSPSNKVTEKGKDVELRCDPISGHTALYWYRQSLGQGLEFLIYFQGNSAPDKSGLPSDRFSAERTGGSVSTLTIQRTQQEDSAVYLCASSLGGGPETQYFGPGTRLLVL.

CDR3 coding DNA: TGTGCCAGCAGCTCACTCCGGGGGCCAAGCTCTGGGGCCAACGTCCTGACTTTC. Its protein product is CASSSLRGPSSGANVLTF. This chain joins TRBV5-6 and TRBJ2-6, with D possibly being TRBD1 or TRBD2 (6 bases each). The CDR3 sequence is 18 residues long. Trimming stripped 3 bases from V and 0 bases from J, with 16 bases between. CDR1 is SGHDT and CDR2 is YYEEEE in the germline V gene. The complete variable domain, with remaining parts taken from reference TRBV5-6 and TRBJ2-6, reads DAGVTQSPTHLIKTRGQQVTLRCSPKSGHDTVSWYQQALGQGPQFIFQYYEEEERQRGNFPDRFSGHQFPNYSSELNVNALLLGDSALYLCASSSLRGPSSGANVLTFGAGSRLTVL.

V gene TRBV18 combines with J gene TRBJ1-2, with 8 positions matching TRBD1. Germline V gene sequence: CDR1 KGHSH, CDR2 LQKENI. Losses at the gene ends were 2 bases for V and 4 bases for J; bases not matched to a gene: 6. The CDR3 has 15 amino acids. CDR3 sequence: CASSPAGQGRYGYTF. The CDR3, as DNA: TGTGCCAGCTCACCAGCCGGACAGGGACGCTATGGCTACACCTTC. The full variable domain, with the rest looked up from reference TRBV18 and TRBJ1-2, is NAGVMQNPRHLVRRRGQEARLRCSPMKGHSHVYWYRQLPEEGLKFMVYLQKENIIDESGMPKERFSAEFPKEGPSILRIQQVVRGDSAAYFCASSPAGQGRYGYTFGSGTRLTVV.

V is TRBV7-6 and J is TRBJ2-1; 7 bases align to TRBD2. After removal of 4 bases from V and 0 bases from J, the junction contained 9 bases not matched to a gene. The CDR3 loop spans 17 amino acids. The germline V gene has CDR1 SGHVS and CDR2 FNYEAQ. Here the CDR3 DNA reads TGTGCCAGCAGCTCTACCTCCGGGAGGTACTCCTACAATGAGCAGTTCTTC. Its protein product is CASSSTSGRYSYNEQFF. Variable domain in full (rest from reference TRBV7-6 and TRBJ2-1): GAGVSQSPRYKVTKRGQDVALRCDPISGHVSLYWYRQALGQGPEFLTYFNYEAQQDKSGLPNDRFSAERPEGSISTLTIQRTEQRDSAMYRCASSSTSGRYSYNEQFFGPGTRLTVL.

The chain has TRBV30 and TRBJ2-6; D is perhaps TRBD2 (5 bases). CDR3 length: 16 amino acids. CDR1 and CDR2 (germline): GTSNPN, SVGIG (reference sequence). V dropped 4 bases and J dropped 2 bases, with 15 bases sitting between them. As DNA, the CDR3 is TGTGCCTGGAAGAAACTAGGAAGCACTGGGGCCAACGTCCTGACTTTC. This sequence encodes CAWKKLGSTGANVLTF.